What follows are 9 T cell receptor beta chains derived from one specimen sequenced in a study of blood T cell repertoires in COVID-19. TCRdb's table, derived via immunoSEQ multiplex PCR, lists solely in-frame clones and lacks some. The sample has 160,000 or so clones, roughly 89% seen once. The specimen was peripheral blood. These receptors originate from a woman aged 45 to 65 with acute or convalescent COVID-19.

This clone was detected only once. The chain has TRBV6-5 and TRBJ1-6; TRBD1 aligns across 10 bases. Losses at the gene ends were 4 bases for V and 10 bases for J; bases not matched to a gene: 7. The CDR3 totals 15 residues. Per germline, CDR1 MNHEY and CDR2 SVGAGI. The CDR3 sequence is CASSSPGQGSSPLHF. The CDR3 coding sequence is TGTGCCAGCAGTTCCCCGGGACAGGGGTCGTCACCCCTCCACTTT.

J is TRBJ2-7 and V is TRBV7-2; 12 bases fit TRBD2. The germline V gene has CDR1 SGHTA and CDR2 FQGNSA. The V and J ends lost 5 bases and 6 bases, in that order; junction bases with no gene match: 8. This CDR3 has 15 amino acids. The CDR3 region has the DNA TGTGCCAGCAGCCTCACTAGCGGGGGGTTTATCGAGCAGTACTTC. This encodes CASSLTSGGFIEQYF.

The chain joins TRBV7-2 to TRBJ1-6; 9 bases are a match to TRBD1. The CDR3 length is 15 residues. Unmatched junction bases numbered 8, after V lost 5 bases and J lost 9 bases. Per germline, CDR1 SGHTA and CDR2 FQGNSA. The CDR3 is CASSPGDRAGSPLHF. CDR3 sequence (DNA): TGTGCCAGCAGCCCTGGGGACAGGGCGGGTTCACCCCTCCACTTT.

The rearrangement uses TRBV18 and TRBJ2-1; TRBD1 aligns across 7 bases. The CDR3 consists of 17 residues. With V trimmed by 6 bases and J by 0 bases, 11 bases remained unmatched. Germline CDR1 is KGHSH and CDR2 is LQKENI. CDR3 amino acids: CASSLWAGTVSYNEQFF. The CDR3 DNA sequence: TGTGCCAGCTCCCTGTGGGCCGGGACAGTCTCCTACAATGAGCAGTTCTTC.

The chain combines TRBV18 with TRBJ1-1; D gene uncertain. The CDR3 has 15 residues. CDR1 is KGHSH and CDR2 is LQKENI in the germline V gene. V was shortened by 3 bases and J by 7 bases, with 18 bases between the two germline ends. The CDR3 DNA is TGTGCCAGCTCACCCCCTTTCCTGGGAGTATATGAAGCTTTCTTT. Protein: CASSPPFLGVYEAFF.

The chain carries TRBV9 and TRBJ2-1; maybe TRBD2 (6 bases). V gave up 1 base and J gave up 2 bases, with 10 bases separating them. CDR1 and CDR2 (germline): SGDLS, YYNGEE. This CDR3 spans 15 amino acids. CDR3 in DNA: TGTGCCAGCAGCGTACTAGGGGAGGCCTACAATGAGCAGTTCTTC. Translated: CASSVLGEAYNEQFF. Full variable domain (missing parts from reference TRBV9 and TRBJ2-1): DSGVTQTPKHLITATGQRVTLRCSPRSGDLSVYWYQQSLDQGLQFLIQYYNGEERAKGNILERFSAQQFPDLHSELNLSSLELGDSALYFCASSVLGEAYNEQFFGPGTRLTVL.

V gene TRBV27 combines with J gene TRBJ1-2; 10 bases map to TRBD1. The germline V gene has CDR1 MNHEY and CDR2 SMNVEV (reference sequence). The CDR3 is 14 amino acids. The trim removed 5 bases at V and 11 bases at J, leaving 11 bases unmatched. CDR3 in DNA: TGTGCCAGCAGTACTACCGGGACAGGGGAGAGGTACACCTTC. It translates to CASSTTGTGERYTF.

This clone came up a few times. This sample also contains other DNA sequences that code for the same CDR3. V gene TRBV6-5 combines with J gene TRBJ1-2; 9 bases match TRBD1. J lost 4 bases, V lost 0 bases, and 0 bases had no gene match. Germline V gene lookup returns CDR1 MNHEY and CDR2 SVGAGI. The CDR3 contains 14 residues. CDR3 sequence (DNA): TGTGCCAGCAGTTACTCGGGACAGGGCTATGGCTACACCTTC. Its protein product is CASSYSGQGYGYTF.

This sequence joins TRBV25-1 and TRBJ1-2; D is undetermined. Germline CDR1 reads MGHDK; CDR2 reads SYGVNS. The CDR3 contains 13 residues. V was cut by 2 bases and J by 13 bases, with 17 bases left in between. The chain's CDR3 is CASSEPGVGLPTF. CDR3 DNA sequence: TGTGCCAGCAGTGAACCCGGGGTGGGTTTGCCCACCTTC.